Sequencing of this T cell receptor beta chain was carried out in a study of T cell responses to AZD1222 COVID-19 vaccine. Germline V gives CDR1 MNHNY, CDR2 SVGAGI (reference sequence). The CDR3 is 14 residues long. With V trimmed by 7 bases and J by 3 bases, 7 bases remained unmatched. Assay: immunoSEQ multiplex PCR; the TCRdb copy retains only in-frame clones and omits some. The sample consists of around 200,000 clones, roughly 94% of them appearing once. The TCR was taken from an adult who received the AZD1222 COVID-19 vaccine. The chain combines TRBV6-6 with TRBJ2-7, with TRBD1 matching 9 bases. The source was peripheral blood, collected 28 days after the second AZD1222 dose. The CDR3 region is CASTPDRGFYEQYF. Here the CDR3 DNA reads TGTGCCAGCACCCCGGACAGGGGATTCTACGAGCAGTACTTC.